This record concerns one T cell receptor (beta chain) sequence. CDR1 LNHNV and CDR2 YYDKDF come from the germline V gene (reference sequence). This CDR3 contains 13 residues. Trimming cost V 3 bases and J 2 bases, with 8 bases left between them. The data derive from a study of OX40 agonist ivuxolimab in advanced cancers. Patients were excluded for autoimmune disease history or systemic immunosuppression. Assay used: immunoSEQ multiplex PCR; TCRdb lists only in-frame clones, some missing. This sample has over 50,000 clones; 82% occur once, and the top ten carry 0.52%. The TCR sequence derives from an adult with an advanced solid tumor such as melanoma, head and neck, liver or kidney cancer. Here the sequenced sample was CD4+ or CD8+ T cells sorted from blood, taken in a trial of the OX40 agonist ivuxolimab. The J gene is TRBJ2-7, the V gene TRBV15; D possibly corresponds to TRBD1 (6 bases). The CDR3 region is CATSRDSPYEQYF. The CDR3, as DNA: TGTGCCACCAGCAGGGACAGCCCCTACGAGCAGTACTTC.